The 18 T cell receptor beta chains in this list originate from one sample, sequenced in a study of T cells in Graves' hyperthyroidism and ophthalmopathy. The TCR beta CDR3 regions underwent amplification using RNA transcripts as the source. HTBI primers were used for first-round RT-PCR of the TCR CDR3. TCRdb recomputed calls from the multiplex PCR reads with MiXCR, one row per CDR3 protein. This table has 300,000 to 400,000 distinct CDR3 sequences, around 23% appearing once. The sequenced sample was blood. Source of these receptors: a woman between 45 and 65 years old with Graves' hyperthyroidism.

V is TRBV7-9 and J is TRBJ2-1; TRBD2 aligns across 11 bases. The germline V gene has CDR1 SEHNR and CDR2 FQNEAQ (reference sequence). The CDR3 loop spans 15 amino acids. The J segment lost 6 bases and the V segment lost 5 bases, leaving 6 bases of the junction unmatched. The DNA for the CDR3 is TGTGCCAGCAGCGATAGCGGGAGGGCTTCCAATGAGCAGTTCTTC. This encodes CASSDSGRASNEQFF.

The rearrangement links TRBV7-3 to TRBJ2-1, with D possibly TRBD1 on 6 matching bases. The germline CDR1 and CDR2 sequences are SGHTA and FQGTGA. Trimming took off 5 bases at V and 1 base at J, with 12 bases between the two ends. The CDR3 contains 15 residues. In nucleotides, the CDR3 is TGTGCCAGCAGCCGCGAGGGGGAGTCCTACAATGAGCAGTTCTTC. Residues: CASSREGESYNEQFF.

Only a few counts were recorded for this clonotype. The V gene is TRBV20-1, the J gene TRBJ2-2; TRBD2 might be the D (5 bases). Germline V gives CDR1 DFQATT, CDR2 SNEGSKA (reference sequence). The V and J ends lost 3 bases and 4 bases respectively, with 12 bases between them. CDR3 length: 14 amino acids. CDR3 sequence (DNA): TGCAGTGCTAGCGAGGGTTTGATCACCGGGGAGCTGTTTTTT. Translation gives CSASEGLITGELFF.

CDR3 residues: CASSTGTAFEAFF. Written as DNA, the CDR3 is TGTGCCAGCAGCACCGGGACCGCATTTGAAGCTTTCTTT. V and J are TRBV7-9 and TRBJ1-1, with a possible D match to TRBD1 (5 bases). This CDR3 region has 13 residues. Germline V gene sequence: CDR1 SEHNR, CDR2 FQNEAQ (reference sequence). V lost 5 bases to trimming and J lost 7 bases, with 14 bases between them.

This clonotype was recorded at least ten times. This sequence joins TRBV29-1 and TRBJ2-2, with 7 bases aligning to TRBD1. Germline lookup yields CDR1 SQVTM and CDR2 ANQGSEA. V was pared by 1 base and J by 3 bases, with 5 bases of the junction left unmatched. There are 15 residues in the CDR3. CDR3 nucleotide sequence: TGCAGCGTTGAAGGACAGGGTCGCCACACCGGGGAGCTGTTTTTT. Protein sequence: CSVEGQGRHTGELFF.

The CDR3 protein is CASSDRGYSPLHF. The DNA of the CDR3 is TGTGCCAGCAGCGACAGGGGATACTCACCCCTCCACTTT. The V call is TRBV7-9, the J call TRBJ1-6, with 8 bases fitting TRBD1. J gave up 10 bases and V 5 bases, and 4 bases lay outside the gene matches. This CDR3 contains 13 residues. CDR1 SEHNR and CDR2 FQNEAQ come from the germline V gene (reference sequence).

This clonotype has at least ten counts. V and J are TRBV11-2 and TRBJ1-1, with unresolved D. The length of the CDR3 is 14 residues. Germline-derived CDR1 and CDR2 are SGHAT and FQNNGV. V was shortened by 1 base and J by 1 base, with 7 bases between the two germline ends. The CDR3 loop is CASSLVWGNTEAFF. The DNA of the CDR3 is TGTGCCAGCAGCTTAGTTTGGGGGAACACTGAAGCTTTCTTT.

This clonotype was seen at least ten times. This chain joins TRBV24-1 and TRBJ2-1, with D unresolved. V was shortened by 6 bases and J by 5 bases, with 7 bases between the two germline ends. This CDR3 comprises 12 residues. Germline CDR1 is KGHDR and CDR2 is SFDVKD. The CDR3 spells CATSRTDNEQFF. The CDR3, as DNA: TGTGCCACCAGTCGGACGGACAATGAGCAGTTCTTC.

The gene calls are TRBV4-1 and TRBJ2-7; 14 positions match TRBD2. The CDR3 spans 16 residues. CDR1 and CDR2 from the germline V gene are MGHRA and YSYEKL. With V trimmed by 5 bases and J by 2 bases, 5 bases remained unmatched. In DNA, the CDR3 is TGCGCCAGCAGCGGGGGACTAGCGGGAGTGGCCTACGAGCAGTACTTC. It translates to CASSGGLAGVAYEQYF.

This clonotype has ten or more counts. Sequence at one end of the junction differs from germline and may be a read error. The rearrangement joins TRBV20-1 to TRBJ2-5; D gene uncertain. Germline CDR1 is DFQATT and CDR2 is SNEGSKA (reference sequence). CDR3 length: 12 amino acids. CDR3 region: CSATGPYGTQYF. In DNA form, the CDR3 reads TGCAGCGCTACTGGGCCCTATGGAACCCAGTACTTC.

This clonotype was seen more than once but under ten times. The V gene is TRBV20-1, the J gene TRBJ2-4; TRBD2 aligns across 10 bases. CDR1 is DFQATT and CDR2 is SNEGSKA in the germline V gene (reference sequence). The CDR3 extends over 13 amino acids. The junction had 4 bases not matched to a gene; V was cut back by 3 bases and J by 8 bases. The CDR3 here is CSASALAGDIQYF. Here the CDR3 DNA reads TGCAGTGCTAGCGCGCTAGCGGGAGACATTCAGTACTTC.

In its sample, this clonotype was seen many times. This rearrangement joins TRBV28 to TRBJ1-1; 10 bases match TRBD1. The trim removed 7 bases at V and 8 bases at J, leaving 10 bases unmatched. Germline assignment: CDR1 MDHEN and CDR2 SYDVKM. This CDR3 region has 14 residues. CDR3: CASNLRQGAEEAFF. The CDR3 region has the DNA TGTGCCAGCAACCTCCGACAGGGGGCGGAGGAAGCTTTCTTT.

In this sample, this clonotype turned up a few times. The chain recombines TRBV4-1 with TRBJ2-7, with D possibly matching TRBD2 (6 bases). V lost 1 base to trimming and J lost 6 bases, with 16 bases between them. This CDR3 spans 15 amino acids. Germline V gives CDR1 MGHRA, CDR2 YSYEKL. CDR3: CASSQAGGNLGEQYF. CDR3 DNA: TGCGCCAGCAGCCAAGCGGGCGGGAACCTAGGCGAGCAGTACTTC.

The genes are TRBV12-3 or TRBV12-4 and TRBJ2-1; D uncertain. V gave up 7 bases and J gave up 0 bases, with 10 bases separating them. The CDR3 extends over 14 amino acids. CDR3 in DNA: TGTGCCAGCACGCCAGAGAGCTCCTACAATGAGCAGTTCTTC. Its translation is CASTPESSYNEQFF.

This clonotype was detected ten times or more. V and J are TRBV28 and TRBJ1-2; TRBD1 agrees at 9 bases. Germline lookup yields CDR1 MDHEN and CDR2 SYDVKM. The CDR3 contains 14 residues. V dropped 1 base and J dropped 5; count of bases not matched to a gene: 2. The CDR3 is CASSLSGTGYGYTF. DNA of the CDR3: TGTGCCAGCAGTTTATCCGGGACAGGGTATGGCTACACCTTC.

This clonotype appeared many times. CDR3 sequence reads: CSAGGKNIQYF. The CDR3, as DNA: TGCAGTGCGGGAGGCAAAAACATTCAGTACTTC. The gene calls are TRBV20-1 and TRBJ2-4; a weak D match, TRBD2 (6 bases). CDR3 size: 11 residues. Germline CDR1 reads DFQATT; CDR2 reads SNEGSKA (reference sequence). V lost 6 bases and J 3 bases, leaving 6 bases between the germline ends.

The sample holds a few counts of this clonotype. The V and J genes are TRBV10-3 and TRBJ2-5; D not certain. Trimming removed 6 bases from V and 5 bases from J, with 10 bases in between. The CDR3 covers 12 residues. CDR1 and CDR2 (germline): ENHRY, SYGVKD. The CDR3 bases are TGTGCCATCAGGAACCCTGACGAGACCCAGTACTTC. It translates to CAIRNPDETQYF.

This clonotype was observed a few times. The chain uses TRBV2 and TRBJ1-4; D call uncertain. There are 15 residues in the CDR3. The germline gives CDR1 SNHLY, CDR2 FYNNEI. V was shortened by 0 bases and J by 8 bases, with 13 bases between the two germline ends. CDR3 nucleotide sequence: TGTGCCAGCAGTGAAGCGCGGGGTTTAGGGGAAAAACTGTTTTTT. Its translation is CASSEARGLGEKLFF.